The source of this TCR beta chain is a study of CD8 T cells in ankylosing spondylitis. This clonotype was observed at least ten times. Its antigen is still unknown. Germline values: CDR1 MNHEY, CDR2 SMNVEV (reference sequence). V lost 7 bases and J 2 bases, leaving 7 bases between the germline ends. The CDR3 has 12 amino acids. Points from the study as a whole: Several of the motif variants were reported before in synovial fluid and blood from reactive arthritis.

TCRdb itself ran the 5' RACE reads through MiXCR, one entry per CDR3 protein. The repertoire consists of a few hundred thousand distinct CDR3 sequences, with approximately 10% occurring once and the leading ten covering roughly 9%. The sequence came from a female donor with ankylosing spondylitis or in good health (not recorded which). The chain recombines TRBV27 with TRBJ2-3; D is undetermined. Sequencing used blood, either unsorted or a sorted T cell fraction (not recorded which). The CDR3 DNA reads as TGTGCCAGCAAAACTTACACAGATACGCAGTATTTT. It is translated as CASKTYTDTQYF.